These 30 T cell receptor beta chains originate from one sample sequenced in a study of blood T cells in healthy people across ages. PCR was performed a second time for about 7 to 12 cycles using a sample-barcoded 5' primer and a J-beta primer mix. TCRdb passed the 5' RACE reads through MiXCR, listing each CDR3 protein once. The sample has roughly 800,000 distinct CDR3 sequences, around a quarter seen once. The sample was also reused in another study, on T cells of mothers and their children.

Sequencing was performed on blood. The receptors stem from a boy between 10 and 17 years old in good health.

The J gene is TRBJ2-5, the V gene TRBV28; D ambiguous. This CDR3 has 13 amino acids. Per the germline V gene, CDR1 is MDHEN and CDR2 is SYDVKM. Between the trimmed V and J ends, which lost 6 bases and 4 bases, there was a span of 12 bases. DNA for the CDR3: TGTGCCAGCAGGGTCCGGGTTCCAGAGACCCAGTACTTC. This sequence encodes CASRVRVPETQYF.

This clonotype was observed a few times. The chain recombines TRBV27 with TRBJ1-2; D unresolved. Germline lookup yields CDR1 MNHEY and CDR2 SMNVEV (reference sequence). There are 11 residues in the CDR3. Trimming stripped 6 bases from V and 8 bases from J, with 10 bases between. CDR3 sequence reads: CASSGLGGYTF. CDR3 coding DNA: TGTGCCAGCAGCGGTCTTGGCGGCTACACCTTC.

The CDR3 DNA reads as TGCAGCGTTCACCAGCCGTTCACAGATACGCAGTATTTT. Encoded protein: CSVHQPFTDTQYF. V is TRBV29-1 and J is TRBJ2-3, with D unclear. CDR3 length: 13 residues. The germline gives CDR1 SQVTM, CDR2 ANQGSEA. V shed 5 bases and J shed 2 bases, with 11 bases lying between them.

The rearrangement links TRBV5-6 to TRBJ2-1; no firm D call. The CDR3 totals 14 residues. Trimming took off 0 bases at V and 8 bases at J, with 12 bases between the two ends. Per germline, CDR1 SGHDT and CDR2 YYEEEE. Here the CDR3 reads CASSLAPSLDEQFF. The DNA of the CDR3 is TGTGCCAGCAGCTTGGCGCCATCCTTAGATGAGCAGTTCTTC.

The CDR3 sequence is CASSWATGELFF. CDR3 DNA sequence: TGTGCCAGCAGCTGGGCGACCGGGGAGCTGTTTTTT. The V gene is TRBV7-9, the J gene TRBJ2-2; no reliable D call. Trimming pared 4 bases from V and 5 bases from J, leaving 5 bases between. CDR1 is SEHNR, CDR2 FQNEAQ, per germline (reference sequence). The CDR3 length is 12 residues.

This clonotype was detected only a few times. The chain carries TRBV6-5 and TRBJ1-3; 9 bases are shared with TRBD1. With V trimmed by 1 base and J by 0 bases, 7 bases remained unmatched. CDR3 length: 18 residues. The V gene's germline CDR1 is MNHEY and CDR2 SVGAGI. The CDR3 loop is CASSYFTGTGSSGNTIYF. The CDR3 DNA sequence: TGTGCCAGCAGTTACTTTACCGGGACAGGGAGCTCTGGAAACACCATATATTTT.

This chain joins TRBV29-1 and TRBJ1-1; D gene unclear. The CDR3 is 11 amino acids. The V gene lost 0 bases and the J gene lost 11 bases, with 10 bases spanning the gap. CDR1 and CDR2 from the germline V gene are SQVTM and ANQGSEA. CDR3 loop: CSVEDRRYAFF. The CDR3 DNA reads TGCAGCGTTGAAGATCGTCGGTATGCTTTCTTT. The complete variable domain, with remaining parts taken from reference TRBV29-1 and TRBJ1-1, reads SAVISQKPSRDICQRGTSLTIQCQVDSQVTMMFWYRQQPGQSLTLIATANQGSEATYESGFVIDKFPISRPNLTFSTLTVSNMSPEDSSIYLCSVEDRRYAFFGQGTRLTVV.

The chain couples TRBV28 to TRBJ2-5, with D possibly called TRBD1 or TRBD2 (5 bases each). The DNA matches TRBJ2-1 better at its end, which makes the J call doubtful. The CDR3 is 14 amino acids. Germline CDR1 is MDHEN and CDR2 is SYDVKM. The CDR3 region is CASKGSGGYNEQFF. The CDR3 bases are TGTGCCAGCAAAGGCAGTGGGGGCTACAATGAGCAGTTCTTC.

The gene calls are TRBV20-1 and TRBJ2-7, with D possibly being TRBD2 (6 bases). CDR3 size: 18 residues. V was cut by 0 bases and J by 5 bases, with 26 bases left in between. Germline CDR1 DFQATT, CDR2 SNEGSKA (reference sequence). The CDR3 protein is CSARELGAGTHPSHEQYF. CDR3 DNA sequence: TGCAGTGCTAGAGAATTGGGCGCCGGGACTCACCCATCCCACGAGCAGTACTTC.

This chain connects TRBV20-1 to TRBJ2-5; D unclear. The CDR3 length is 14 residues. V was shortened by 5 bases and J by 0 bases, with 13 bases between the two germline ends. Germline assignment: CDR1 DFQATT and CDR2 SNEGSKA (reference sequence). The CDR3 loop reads CSALSQKYQETQYF. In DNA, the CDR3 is TGCAGTGCTCTATCACAGAAGTACCAAGAGACCCAGTACTTC.

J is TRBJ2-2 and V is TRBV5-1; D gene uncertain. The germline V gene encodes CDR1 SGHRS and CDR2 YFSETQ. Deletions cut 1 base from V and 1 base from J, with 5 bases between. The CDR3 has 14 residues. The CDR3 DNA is TGCGCCAGCAGCTTGACCCAGAACACCGGGGAGCTGTTTTTT. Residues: CASSLTQNTGELFF.

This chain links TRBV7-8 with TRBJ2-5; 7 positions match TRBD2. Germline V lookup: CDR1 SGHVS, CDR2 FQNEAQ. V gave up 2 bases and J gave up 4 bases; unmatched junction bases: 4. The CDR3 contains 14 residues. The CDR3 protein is CASSLRTRGETQYF. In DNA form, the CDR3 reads TGTGCCAGCAGCTTACGGACTAGAGGAGAGACCCAGTACTTC.

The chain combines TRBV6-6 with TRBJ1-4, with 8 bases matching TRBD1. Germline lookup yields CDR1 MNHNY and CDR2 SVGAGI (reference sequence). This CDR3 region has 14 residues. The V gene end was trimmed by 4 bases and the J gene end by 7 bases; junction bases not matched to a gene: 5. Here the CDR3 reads CASSFDRGTEKLFF. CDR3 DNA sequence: TGTGCCAGCAGTTTCGACAGGGGAACTGAAAAACTGTTTTTT.

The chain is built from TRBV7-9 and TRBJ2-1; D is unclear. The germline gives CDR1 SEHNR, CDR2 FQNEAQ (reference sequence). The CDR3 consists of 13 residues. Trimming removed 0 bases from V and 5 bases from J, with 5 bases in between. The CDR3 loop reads CASSLAFDNEQFF. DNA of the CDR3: TGTGCCAGCAGCTTAGCGTTTGACAATGAGCAGTTCTTC.

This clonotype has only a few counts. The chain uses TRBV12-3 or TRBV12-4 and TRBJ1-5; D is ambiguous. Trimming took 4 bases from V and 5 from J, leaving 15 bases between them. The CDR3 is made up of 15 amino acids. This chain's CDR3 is CASSSPGGRDQPQHF. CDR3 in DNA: TGTGCCAGCAGTTCCCCGGGAGGGCGGGATCAGCCCCAGCATTTT.

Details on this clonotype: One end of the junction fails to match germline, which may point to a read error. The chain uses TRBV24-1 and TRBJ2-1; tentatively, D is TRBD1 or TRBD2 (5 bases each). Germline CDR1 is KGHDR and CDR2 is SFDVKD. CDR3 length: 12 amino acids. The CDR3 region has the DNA TGTGCCACCAGTGATTCCGGGACGGCGTTCGTCTTC. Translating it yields CATSDSGTAFVF.

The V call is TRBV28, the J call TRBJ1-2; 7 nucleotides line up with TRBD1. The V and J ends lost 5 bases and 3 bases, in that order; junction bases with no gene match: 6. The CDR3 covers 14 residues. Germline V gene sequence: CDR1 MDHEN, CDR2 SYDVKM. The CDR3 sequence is CASSNLGQHYGYTF. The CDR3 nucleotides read TGTGCCAGCAGTAATCTGGGACAGCACTATGGCTACACCTTC.

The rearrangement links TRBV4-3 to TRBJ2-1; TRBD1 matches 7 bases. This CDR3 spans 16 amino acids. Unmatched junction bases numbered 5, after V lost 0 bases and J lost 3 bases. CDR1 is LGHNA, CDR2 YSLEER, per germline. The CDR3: CASSQDKGAHYNEQFF. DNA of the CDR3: TGCGCCAGCAGCCAAGATAAGGGGGCCCACTACAATGAGCAGTTCTTC.

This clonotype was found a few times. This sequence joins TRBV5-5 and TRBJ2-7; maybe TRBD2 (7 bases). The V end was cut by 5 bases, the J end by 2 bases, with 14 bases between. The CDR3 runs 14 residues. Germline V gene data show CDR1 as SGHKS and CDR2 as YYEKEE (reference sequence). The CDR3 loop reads CASRYREGTYEQYF. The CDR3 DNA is TGTGCCAGCAGATACAGGGAGGGTACCTACGAGCAGTACTTC.

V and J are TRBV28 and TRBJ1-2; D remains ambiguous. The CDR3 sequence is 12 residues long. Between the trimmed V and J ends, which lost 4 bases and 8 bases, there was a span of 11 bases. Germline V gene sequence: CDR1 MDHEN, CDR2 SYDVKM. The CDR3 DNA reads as TGTGCCAGCAGTTCTTCATCGATGGGCTACACCTTC. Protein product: CASSSSSMGYTF.

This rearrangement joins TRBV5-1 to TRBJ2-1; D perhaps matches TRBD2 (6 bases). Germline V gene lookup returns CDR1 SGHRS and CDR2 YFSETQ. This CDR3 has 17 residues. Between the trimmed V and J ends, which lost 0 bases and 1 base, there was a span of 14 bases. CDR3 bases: TGCGCCAGCAGCTTGGAAACTCTCGGGAGTTCCTACAATGAGCAGTTCTTC. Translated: CASSLETLGSSYNEQFF.

CDR3: CASSLGTEYYEQYF. The CDR3 DNA reads as TGCGCCAGCAGCTTGGGGACAGAATACTACGAGCAGTACTTC. The chain has TRBV5-1 and TRBJ2-7, with D maybe TRBD1 (6 bases). Germline V CDR1 and CDR2: SGHRS, YFSETQ. V was cut by 0 bases and J by 3 bases, with 10 bases left in between. CDR3 length equals 14 residues. Complete variable domain (other parts from reference TRBV5-1 and TRBJ2-7): KAGVTQTPRYLIKTRGQQVTLSCSPISGHRSVSWYQQTPGQGLQFLFEYFSETQRNKGNFPGRFSGRQFSNSRSEMNVSTLELGDSALYLCASSLGTEYYEQYFGPGTRLTVT.

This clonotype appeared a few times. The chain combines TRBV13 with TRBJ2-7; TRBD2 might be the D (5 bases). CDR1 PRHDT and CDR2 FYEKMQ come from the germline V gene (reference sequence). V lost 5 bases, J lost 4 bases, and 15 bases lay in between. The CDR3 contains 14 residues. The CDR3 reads CASSTPHGVYEQYF. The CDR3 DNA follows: TGTGCCAGCAGCACCCCCCACGGGGTATACGAGCAGTACTTC.

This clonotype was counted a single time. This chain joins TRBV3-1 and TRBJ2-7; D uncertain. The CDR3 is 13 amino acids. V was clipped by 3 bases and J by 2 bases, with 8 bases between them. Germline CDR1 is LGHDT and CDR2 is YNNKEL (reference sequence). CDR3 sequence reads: CASSQSPPYEQYF. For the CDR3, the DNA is TGTGCCAGCAGCCAGAGTCCTCCCTACGAGCAGTACTTC.

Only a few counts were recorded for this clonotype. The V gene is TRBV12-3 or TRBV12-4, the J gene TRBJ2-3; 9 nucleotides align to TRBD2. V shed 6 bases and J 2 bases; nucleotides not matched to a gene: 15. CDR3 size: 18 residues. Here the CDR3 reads CASSIGASRGGLTDTQYF. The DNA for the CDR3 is TGTGCCAGCAGCATAGGGGCCTCGCGGGGGGGCCTCACAGATACGCAGTATTTT.

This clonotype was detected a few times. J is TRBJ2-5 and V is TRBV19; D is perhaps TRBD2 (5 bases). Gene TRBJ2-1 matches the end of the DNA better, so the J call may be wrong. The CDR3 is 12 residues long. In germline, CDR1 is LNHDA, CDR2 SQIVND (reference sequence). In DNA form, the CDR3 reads TGTGCCAGTAGTGGAGGACTCCCTGAGCAGTTCTTC. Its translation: CASSGGLPEQFF.

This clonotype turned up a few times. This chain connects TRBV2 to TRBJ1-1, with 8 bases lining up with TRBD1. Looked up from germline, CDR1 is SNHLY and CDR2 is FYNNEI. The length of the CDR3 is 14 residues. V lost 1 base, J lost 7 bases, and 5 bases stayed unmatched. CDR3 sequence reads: CASSEGTGRYEAFF. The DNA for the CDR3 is TGTGCCAGCAGTGAAGGGACAGGGCGGTATGAAGCTTTCTTT.

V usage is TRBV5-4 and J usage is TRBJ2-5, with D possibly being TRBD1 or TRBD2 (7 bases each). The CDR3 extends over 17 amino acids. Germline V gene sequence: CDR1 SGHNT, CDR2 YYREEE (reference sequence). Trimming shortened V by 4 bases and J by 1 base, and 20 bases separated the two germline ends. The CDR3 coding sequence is TGTGCCAGCAGCGCATCGGGCAGGGGGACTACCCAAGAGACCCAGTACTTC. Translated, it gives CASSASGRGTTQETQYF.

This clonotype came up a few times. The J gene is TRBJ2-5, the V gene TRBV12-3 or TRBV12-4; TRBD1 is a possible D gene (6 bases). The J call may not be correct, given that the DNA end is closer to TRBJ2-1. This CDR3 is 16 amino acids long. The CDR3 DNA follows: TGTGCCAGCAGTTCCGACGACAGGAGTCTTTACAATGAGCAGTTCTTC. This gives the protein CASSSDDRSLYNEQFF.

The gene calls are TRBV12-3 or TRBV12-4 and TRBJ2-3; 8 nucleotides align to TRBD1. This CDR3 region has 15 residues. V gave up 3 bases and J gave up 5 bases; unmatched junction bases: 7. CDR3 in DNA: TGTGCCAGCAGTTTCAACAGGGGGGAAAGAGATACGCAGTATTTT. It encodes CASSFNRGERDTQYF.